One sample yielded the 14 T cell receptor beta chains listed below, sequenced in a study of beta chain features in type 1 diabetes. Findings and limits, study-wide: Moderate yet significant TCRB CDR3 shortening was seen in Type 1 diabetes patients in all four CD4+ subsets.

Sequencing targeted expressed TCRB transcripts, as all isolated RNA had been reverse transcribed. Method: immunoSEQ multiplex PCR; TCRdb's copy keeps in-frame clones and lacks some. In the table there are fewer than 350,000 clones, over 14% of which are singletons. For these TCRs, the target antigens are not known. Sample: naive CD4+ T cells from blood. The receptors derive from a man between 18 and 29 years old with type 1 diabetes.

This clone appeared a single time. The rearrangement links TRBV5-1 to TRBJ1-1, with D hard to call. There are 14 residues in the CDR3. Germline V gene lookup returns CDR1 SGHRS and CDR2 YFSETQ. The V end was cut by 5 bases, the J end by 4 bases, with 15 bases between. The CDR3, as DNA: TGCGCCAGCAGAACCGGGGAGATCCTCACTGAAGCTTTCTTT. Translation gives CASRTGEILTEAFF.

This chain connects TRBV5-1 to TRBJ2-5; the match to TRBD1 covers 7 bases. The V segment lost 4 bases and the J segment 2 bases; nucleotides outside the gene matches: 5. This CDR3 has 14 amino acids. Germline CDR1 is SGHRS and CDR2 is YFSETQ. Here the CDR3 reads CASSHGTAQETQYF. CDR3 sequence (DNA): TGCGCCAGCAGCCACGGGACAGCTCAAGAGACCCAGTACTTC.

This chain connects TRBV5-4 to TRBJ2-1, with D perhaps matching TRBD2 (5 bases). V was shortened by 2 bases and J by 10 bases, with 25 bases between the two germline ends. The length of the CDR3 is 17 residues. The germline CDR1 and CDR2 sequences are SGHNT and YYREEE (reference sequence). The CDR3 region is CASSFDGLVRRGLEQFF. CDR3 sequence (DNA): TGTGCCAGCAGCTTCGACGGGTTAGTCCGTCGAGGGCTCGAGCAGTTCTTC. Combining the CDR3 with reference TRBV5-4 and TRBJ2-1 gives the whole variable domain ETGVTQSPTHLIKTRGQQVTLRCSSQSGHNTVSWYQQALGQGPQFIFQYYREEENGRGNFPPRFSGLQFPNYSSELNVNALELDDSALYLCASSFDGLVRRGLEQFFGPGTRLTVL.

This clone came up a few times. This chain joins TRBV7-6 and TRBJ1-1, with TRBD1 matching over 9 bases. Germline CDR1 SGHVS, CDR2 FNYEAQ. Trimming took 3 bases from V and 2 from J; bases not matched to a gene: 7. The CDR3 is 16 residues long. Written as DNA, the CDR3 is TGTGCCAGCAGCTTCTTCGGGGACAGGGAAAACACTGAAGCTTTCTTT. Translated, it gives CASSFFGDRENTEAFF.

This clone turned up a few times. The chain couples TRBV2 to TRBJ2-5; the match to TRBD1 covers 7 bases. The CDR3 has 15 amino acids. With 4 bases clipped from V and 0 bases from J, the junction kept 5 bases outside the gene matches. Germline V gene lookup returns CDR1 SNHLY and CDR2 FYNNEI. In nucleotides, the CDR3 is TGTGCCAGCAGTGTTTTGACAGGGTACCAAGAGACCCAGTACTTC. This sequence encodes CASSVLTGYQETQYF.

The V and J genes are TRBV5-1 and TRBJ1-5, with TRBD1 identical over 7 bases. The CDR3 is 14 amino acids. Germline V gene data show CDR1 as SGHRS and CDR2 as YFSETQ. V lost 5 bases and J lost 2; bases outside the gene matches: 4. CDR3 in DNA: TGCGCCAGCAGTCAGGGGGGTGGCAATCAGCCCCAGCATTTT. It is translated as CASSQGGGNQPQHF.

This clone was picked up a small number of times. This CDR3 reads CASSPQDTGELFF. DNA of the CDR3: TGCGCCAGCAGCCCCCAGGACACCGGGGAGCTGTTTTTT. The chain recombines TRBV5-1 with TRBJ2-2, with unresolved D. The CDR3 contains 13 residues. V was trimmed by 4 bases and J by 3 bases, leaving 7 bases between them. Germline CDR1 reads SGHRS; CDR2 reads YFSETQ. Supplemented by reference TRBV5-1 and TRBJ2-2, the full variable domain reads KAGVTQTPRYLIKTRGQQVTLSCSPISGHRSVSWYQQTPGQGLQFLFEYFSETQRNKGNFPGRFSGRQFSNSRSEMNVSTLELGDSALYLCASSPQDTGELFFGEGSRLTVL.

This clone appeared a few times. The chain joins TRBV29-1 to TRBJ2-3, with 7 positions matching TRBD1. The CDR3 is 13 residues long. V trimming: 6 bases; J trimming: 4 bases; junction bases outside the gene matches: 7. Germline V gene lookup returns CDR1 SQVTM and CDR2 ANQGSEA. The CDR3 nucleotides are TGCAGCGTGACAGGGCGTTTCGCAGATACGCAGTATTTT. This gives the protein CSVTGRFADTQYF.

This clone appeared a few times. The V call is TRBV6-5, the J call TRBJ2-3; TRBD2 is a possible D gene (6 bases). This CDR3 is 15 amino acids long. The germline V and J ends were trimmed by 0 bases and 5 bases, with 12 bases remaining between them. Germline values: CDR1 MNHEY, CDR2 SVGAGI. The CDR3 nucleotides read TGTGCCAGCAGTTACTCAGGGGTTAGCGGAGATACGCAGTATTTT. Translating it yields CASSYSGVSGDTQYF.

This clone has a handful of counts. V gene TRBV7-8 combines with J gene TRBJ2-7, with D possibly TRBD2 on 6 matching bases. The CDR3 consists of 15 residues. Germline values: CDR1 SGHVS, CDR2 FQNEAQ. V was pared by 0 bases and J by 6 bases, with 15 bases between. For the CDR3, the DNA is TGTGCCAGCAGCTTAGCGCCGGGAGTCGGGGCCGAGCAGTACTTC. Translation: CASSLAPGVGAEQYF.

This clone was detected only a few times. The V and J genes are TRBV20-1 and TRBJ1-1, with a tentative D call TRBD1 (5 bases). V was shortened by 0 bases and J by 7 bases, with 6 bases between the two germline ends. CDR1 DFQATT and CDR2 SNEGSKA come from the germline V gene (reference sequence). The CDR3 sequence is 11 residues long. Here the CDR3 DNA reads TGCAGTGCTAGAGACAGGGTTGAAGCTTTCTTT. Translated: CSARDRVEAFF.

This clone was seen only a few times. Other DNA sequences in this sample translate to the same CDR3. This chain links TRBV29-1 with TRBJ1-1; D might be TRBD1 (5 bases). Looked up from germline, CDR1 is SQVTM and CDR2 is ANQGSEA. The CDR3 loop spans 12 amino acids. The ends were cut back, 7 bases at V and 4 bases at J, with 13 bases in the middle. The CDR3 is CSAGQGLTEAFF. The DNA for the CDR3 is TGCAGCGCCGGGCAGGGCCTCACTGAAGCTTTCTTT.

The chain joins TRBV5-1 to TRBJ2-3; D remains unclear. This CDR3 has 16 residues. Deletions cut 0 bases from V and 3 bases from J, with 14 bases between. Per germline, CDR1 SGHRS and CDR2 YFSETQ. Here the CDR3 reads CASSLGRPGLTDTQYF. CDR3 nucleotide sequence: TGCGCCAGCAGCTTGGGCAGGCCCGGTCTAACAGATACGCAGTATTTT.

This chain joins TRBV28 and TRBJ2-7, with D perhaps matching TRBD1 (5 bases). The CDR3 is 13 residues long. Per germline, CDR1 MDHEN and CDR2 SYDVKM. V was clipped by 5 bases and J by 12 bases, with 20 bases between them. Here the CDR3 reads CASSPPPGHVAYF. As DNA, the CDR3 is TGTGCCAGCAGTCCCCCGCCAGGACATGTGGCGTACTTC.